Listed here are 17 T cell receptor beta chains from one sample, sequenced in a study of blood T cell repertoires in COVID-19. Libraries were prepared by immunoSEQ multiplex PCR; TCRdb keeps only in-frame clonotypes and omits some of them. The table includes around 100,000 clones, roughly 90% detected once. Material for sequencing was peripheral blood. The receptors shown here come from a man between 65 and 85 years old with acute or convalescent COVID-19.

The rearrangement links TRBV27 to TRBJ2-4, with 9 bases lining up with TRBD2. The V gene's germline CDR1 is MNHEY and CDR2 SMNVEV (reference sequence). CDR3 length: 16 residues. The trim removed 7 bases at V and 3 bases at J, leaving 10 bases unmatched. The DNA for the CDR3 is TGTGCCAGCACGACTATAGCGGGAGTGGTCAAAAACATTCAGTACTTC. It yields the protein CASTTIAGVVKNIQYF.

The chain recombines TRBV11-2 with TRBJ2-2; TRBD2 might be the D (6 bases). V lost 2 bases and J 8 bases, leaving 21 bases between the germline ends. Germline V lookup: CDR1 SGHAT, CDR2 FQNNGV. There are 17 residues in the CDR3. The CDR3 here is CASSLPLEGYPWGELFF. The CDR3 coding sequence is TGTGCCAGCAGCTTACCACTGGAGGGCTACCCTTGGGGGGAGCTGTTTTTT.

V gene TRBV2 combines with J gene TRBJ1-6; 11 bases are shared with TRBD1. Trimming cost V 3 bases and J 10 bases; bases outside gene matches: 8. There are 16 residues in the CDR3. Germline loops: CDR1 SNHLY, CDR2 FYNNEI. The CDR3 nucleotides read TGTGCCAGCAGTGACTTCGGACAGGGGGCGAAGTCACCCCTCCACTTT. As protein: CASSDFGQGAKSPLHF.

The gene calls are TRBV6-6 and TRBJ1-4; tentatively, D is TRBD1 (6 bases). Germline V gives CDR1 MNHNY, CDR2 SVGAGI (reference sequence). The CDR3 runs 14 residues. Trimming removed 8 bases at V and 2 bases at J, with 12 bases between. The CDR3 reads CASRGGATNEKLFF. Written as DNA, the CDR3 is TGTGCCAGCCGGGGGGGGGCCACTAATGAAAAACTGTTTTTT.

Concerning this clone: Other nucleotide sequences in the sample specify the same CDR3. The rearrangement uses TRBV5-5 and TRBJ2-5; 8 bases line up with TRBD1. The CDR3 consists of 13 residues. Losses at the gene ends were 1 base for V and 4 bases for J; bases not matched to a gene: 0. Germline V CDR1 and CDR2: SGHKS, YYEKEE (reference sequence). In nucleotides, the CDR3 is TGTGCCAGCAGCTTGACAGGGGGAGAGACCCAGTACTTC. This encodes CASSLTGGETQYF. The complete variable domain, with remaining parts taken from reference TRBV5-5 and TRBJ2-5, reads DAGVTQSPTHLIKTRGQQVTLRCSPISGHKSVSWYQQVLGQGPQFIFQYYEKEERGRGNFPDRFSARQFPNYSSELNVNALLLGDSALYLCASSLTGGETQYFGPGTRLLVL.

This clone was counted a few times. The chain uses TRBV4-1 and TRBJ2-7, with 8 positions matching TRBD2. The germline V gene has CDR1 MGHRA and CDR2 YSYEKL. This CDR3 spans 15 amino acids. V lost 1 base to trimming and J lost 3 bases; unmatched junction nucleotides: 5. CDR3 sequence: CASSQGTSNRYEQYF. The CDR3 DNA sequence: TGCGCCAGCAGCCAAGGGACTAGCAACCGCTACGAGCAGTACTTC.

The rearrangement links TRBV14 to TRBJ2-2; possibly TRBD1 for D (6 bases). Trimming pared 1 base from V and 5 bases from J, leaving 8 bases between. The CDR3 length is 14 residues. CDR1 SGHDN and CDR2 FVKESK come from the germline V gene. CDR3 sequence: CASSQVTGTGELFF. CDR3 nucleotide sequence: TGTGCCAGCAGCCAAGTTACAGGGACCGGGGAGCTGTTTTTT.

The chain couples TRBV2 to TRBJ2-3; 11 nucleotides match TRBD2. Per germline, CDR1 SNHLY and CDR2 FYNNEI. The CDR3 is 15 residues long. The junction had 5 bases not matched to a gene; V was cut back by 5 bases and J by 4 bases. The CDR3 bases are TGTGCCAGCAGTTTGACTAGCGGGAACCCAGATACGCAGTATTTT. This sequence encodes CASSLTSGNPDTQYF.

The rearrangement uses TRBV7-9 and TRBJ1-3; tentative D call: TRBD1 (6 bases). Per germline, CDR1 SEHNR and CDR2 FQNEAQ (reference sequence). V was pared by 3 bases and J by 4 bases, with 10 bases between. CDR3 length: 14 amino acids. CDR3 bases: TGTGCCAGCAGCTTCGGGGGGCTCGGAAACACCATATATTTT. Its protein is CASSFGGLGNTIYF.

The chain combines TRBV6-4 with TRBJ2-6, with D unresolved. V was clipped by 4 bases and J by 0 bases, with 7 bases between them. Germline V gene data show CDR1 as MRHNA and CDR2 as SNTAGT. The CDR3 covers 15 residues. The chain's CDR3 is CASSVSLSGANVLTF. DNA for the CDR3: TGTGCCAGCAGTGTTTCTCTCTCTGGGGCCAACGTCCTGACTTTC.

This chain connects TRBV6-6 to TRBJ1-1, with a possible D match to TRBD1 (6 bases). Trimming removed 7 bases from V and 4 bases from J, with 10 bases in between. The CDR3 totals 12 residues. Germline values: CDR1 MNHNY, CDR2 SVGAGI (reference sequence). In DNA form, the CDR3 reads TGTGCCAGCATCCAGGGGTCCACTGAAGCTTTCTTT. Its protein product is CASIQGSTEAFF.

This chain uses TRBV6-5 with TRBJ2-2, with 9 bases matching TRBD1. There are 15 residues in the CDR3. Trimming at V came to 8 bases and at J to 5 bases, leaving 9 bases not matched to a gene. Germline values: CDR1 MNHEY, CDR2 SVGAGI. CDR3 nucleotides: TGTGCCAGCTCCCTCGGGACAGGGAATACCGGGGAGCTGTTTTTT. Its protein product is CASSLGTGNTGELFF.

The V call is TRBV6-6, the J call TRBJ1-5, with D possibly TRBD1 on 6 matching bases. Trimming took 7 bases from V and 4 from J, leaving 17 bases between them. The CDR3 has 15 amino acids. Germline assignment: CDR1 MNHNY and CDR2 SVGAGI (reference sequence). The CDR3 bases are TGTGCCAGCACCCGGGACACCGGGTCTAATCAGCCCCAGCATTTT. Amino acids: CASTRDTGSNQPQHF.

V usage is TRBV27 and J usage is TRBJ1-2; 7 bases are shared with TRBD1. Germline trimming cut 7 bases from V and 6 bases from J; bases unmatched to any gene: 8. Germline CDR1 reads MNHEY; CDR2 reads SMNVEV (reference sequence). The CDR3 extends over 13 amino acids. Here the CDR3 reads CASTSGGLDGYTF. DNA of the CDR3: TGTGCCAGCACTTCAGGGGGGCTTGATGGCTACACCTTC.

As regards this clone: A junction boundary mismatches the germline segment, possibly from a read error. The chain uses TRBV20-1 and TRBJ2-7, with D possibly TRBD1 on 5 matching bases. The CDR3 extends over 8 amino acids. From germline, CDR1 is DFQATT and CDR2 SNEGSKA (reference sequence). The DNA for the CDR3 is TGCAGGGCAGGAGACAGACACTTC. This codes for CRAGDRHF.

The chain recombines TRBV13 with TRBJ2-1; TRBD2 matches at 7 bases. This CDR3 spans 16 amino acids. The germline CDR1 and CDR2 sequences are PRHDT and FYEKMQ (reference sequence). V shed 4 bases and J 0 bases; nucleotides not matched to a gene: 6. The DNA of the CDR3 is TGTGCCAGCAGCTCCTTGCTAGCGGACTCCTACAATGAGCAGTTCTTC. Translating gives CASSSLLADSYNEQFF.

This sequence joins TRBV9 and TRBJ1-5; weak D call: TRBD1 (6 bases). Looked up from germline, CDR1 is SGDLS and CDR2 is YYNGEE. The CDR3 is made up of 15 amino acids. V shed 0 bases and J shed 3 bases, with 10 bases lying between them. CDR3 amino acids: CASSVGTDVNQPQHF. CDR3 nucleotide sequence: TGTGCCAGCAGCGTAGGGACAGACGTCAATCAGCCCCAGCATTTT.